These T cell receptor beta chains were read from a single sample in a study of T cells in Graves' hyperthyroidism and ophthalmopathy. TCRdb ran MiXCR on the multiplex PCR reads and lists one entry per CDR3 protein. The data contain some 600,000 distinct CDR3 sequences, 14% of them singletons. Source material: blood. These receptors all come from a woman aged 25 to 39 with Graves' hyperthyroidism that later progressed to Graves' ophthalmopathy. Both conserved end residues are trimmed from each CDR3. Rows give clone size only sometimes, using once, few, many, or a class for an expanded clone.

j_call: TRBJ2-5
v_call: TRBV18
clone_size: many
cdr3_aa: ASSPLGRIETQY

j_call: TRBJ2-1
v_call: TRBV4-1
clone_size: few
cdr3_aa: ASSQDRGEGEQF

j_call: TRBJ2-1
v_call: TRBV12-5
clone_size: many
cdr3_aa: ASALGQGVYNEQF

j_call: TRBJ2-7
v_call: TRBV27
clone_size: .
cdr3_aa: ASNRRGNSYEQY

j_call: TRBJ2-1
v_call: TRBV7-3
clone_size: few
cdr3_aa: ASSFPGGLAYRSSYNEQF

j_call: TRBJ2-7
v_call: TRBV12-3/TRBV12-4
clone_size: many
cdr3_aa: ASSPKSAYEQY

j_call: TRBJ2-5
v_call: TRBV20-1
clone_size: .
cdr3_aa: SAGGDRREGGETQY

j_call: TRBJ1-1
v_call: TRBV27
clone_size: many
cdr3_aa: ASKRGETEAF

j_call: TRBJ2-5
v_call: TRBV19
clone_size: .
cdr3_aa: ASSRTGVQETQY

j_call: TRBJ2-1
v_call: TRBV7-2
clone_size: .
cdr3_aa: ASSSGLLRSYNEQF

j_call: TRBJ1-2
v_call: TRBV9
clone_size: many
cdr3_aa: ASSVAPNYGYT

j_call: TRBJ2-5
v_call: TRBV9
clone_size: few
cdr3_aa: ASSPGGRAETQY

j_call: TRBJ2-7
v_call: TRBV4-1
clone_size: many
cdr3_aa: ASSQVVLGSYEQY

j_call: TRBJ2-1
v_call: TRBV20-1
clone_size: many
cdr3_aa: SAMVAALDEQF

j_call: TRBJ2-5
v_call: TRBV10-3
clone_size: many
cdr3_aa: AISAGTWGETQY

j_call: TRBJ1-4
v_call: TRBV19
clone_size: many
cdr3_aa: ASSGPEGEKLF

j_call: TRBJ2-7
v_call: TRBV27
clone_size: many
cdr3_aa: ASRESYEQY

j_call: TRBJ2-5
v_call: TRBV29-1
clone_size: .
cdr3_aa: SGGGRETQY

j_call: TRBJ2-1
v_call: TRBV30
clone_size: once
cdr3_aa: AWSAHNEQF

j_call: TRBJ1-5
v_call: TRBV6-1
clone_size: many
cdr3_aa: ASSYFPDSNQPQH

j_call: TRBJ2-1
v_call: TRBV7-3
clone_size: many
cdr3_aa: ASSFYGAPGQF

j_call: TRBJ2-2
v_call: TRBV12-3/TRBV12-4
clone_size: many
cdr3_aa: ASSPIFGQANTGELF

j_call: TRBJ1-1
v_call: TRBV30
clone_size: many
cdr3_aa: AWRLQGSGEAF

j_call: TRBJ2-7
v_call: TRBV12-3/TRBV12-4
clone_size: many
cdr3_aa: ASSLGLAAEQY

j_call: TRBJ1-4
v_call: TRBV5-6
clone_size: few
cdr3_aa: ASSWGRAVRKLF

j_call: TRBJ1-2
v_call: TRBV12-3/TRBV12-4
clone_size: many
cdr3_aa: ASTLRAQGGYGYT

j_call: TRBJ2-3
v_call: TRBV12-3/TRBV12-4
clone_size: many
cdr3_aa: ASSLERAVPDTQY

j_call: TRBJ2-5
v_call: TRBV2
clone_size: many
cdr3_aa: ASSGDRALTGGD

j_call: TRBJ2-1
v_call: TRBV11-2
clone_size: many
cdr3_aa: ASSSLGTGANNEQF

j_call: TRBJ2-7
v_call: TRBV6-1
clone_size: many
cdr3_aa: ASSTGQVYYEQY

j_call: TRBJ1-3
v_call: TRBV18
clone_size: .
cdr3_aa: ASSPPFGDYSGNTIY

j_call: TRBJ2-2
v_call: TRBV27
clone_size: many
cdr3_aa: ASSLPRTSGNTGELF

j_call: TRBJ2-2
v_call: TRBV3-1
clone_size: few
cdr3_aa: ASSGRDRYTGELF

j_call: TRBJ2-3
v_call: TRBV6-2/TRBV6-3
clone_size: many
cdr3_aa: ASSYSGGAADTQY

j_call: TRBJ1-5
v_call: TRBV7-8
clone_size: .
cdr3_aa: ASSLEGSVGNNQPQH

j_call: TRBJ2-7
v_call: TRBV20-1
clone_size: many
cdr3_aa: SAPSGGAYEQY

j_call: TRBJ2-2
v_call: TRBV28
clone_size: few
cdr3_aa: ASSLWTTGGRGTGELF

j_call: TRBJ1-5
v_call: TRBV13
clone_size: few
cdr3_aa: ASSLRDGSNQPQH

j_call: TRBJ2-3
v_call: TRBV27
clone_size: many
cdr3_aa: ASSLSSDRGYSTDTQY

j_call: TRBJ2-7
v_call: TRBV19
clone_size: few
cdr3_aa: ASSTKTGDYEQY

j_call: TRBJ1-5
v_call: TRBV3-1
clone_size: many
cdr3_aa: ASSQAGQVNQPQH

j_call: TRBJ1-2
v_call: TRBV20-1
clone_size: few
cdr3_aa: SARLGTGYT

j_call: TRBJ2-2
v_call: TRBV11-2
clone_size: few
cdr3_aa: ASRQQNTGELF

j_call: TRBJ1-1
v_call: TRBV19
clone_size: few
cdr3_aa: ASSKEGWTEAS

j_call: TRBJ2-1
v_call: TRBV7-2
clone_size: .
cdr3_aa: ASSSGGTSGRGGYNEQF

j_call: TRBJ2-1
v_call: TRBV7-2
clone_size: .
cdr3_aa: ASSQGAGISPHEQF

j_call: TRBJ1-4
v_call: TRBV2
clone_size: many
cdr3_aa: ASRIQGAKEKLF

j_call: TRBJ1-2
v_call: TRBV11-2
clone_size: .
cdr3_aa: ASSTGQSGGYT

j_call: TRBJ2-6
v_call: TRBV19
clone_size: .
cdr3_aa: ASSIVGQGNGANVLT

j_call: TRBJ2-7
v_call: TRBV27
clone_size: many
cdr3_aa: ASTDRLTYEQY

j_call: TRBJ1-5
v_call: TRBV10-3
clone_size: many
cdr3_aa: AISAGGQDQPQH

j_call: TRBJ2-1
v_call: TRBV18
clone_size: many
cdr3_aa: ASSPSNEQF

j_call: TRBJ2-5
v_call: TRBV28
clone_size: many
cdr3_aa: ASTQDRGRQETQY

j_call: TRBJ2-5
v_call: TRBV20-1
clone_size: few
cdr3_aa: SAGGLPQETQY

j_call: TRBJ1-6
v_call: TRBV7-9
clone_size: many
cdr3_aa: ASSVGGTASSPLH

j_call: TRBJ1-6
v_call: TRBV18
clone_size: few
cdr3_aa: ASSPQPGNSPLH

j_call: TRBJ2-7
v_call: TRBV27
clone_size: many
cdr3_aa: ASSLKTGLAGPGSSEQY

j_call: TRBJ2-5
v_call: TRBV27
clone_size: many
cdr3_aa: ASAGFRDIRSSTQY

j_call: TRBJ2-5
v_call: TRBV19
clone_size: few
cdr3_aa: ARGLAEEETQY